One and the same sample provided the 6 T cell receptor beta chains below, sequenced in a study of radiation and T cells in renal cell carcinoma. The time point here: blood 4 weeks post-SBRT, at nephrectomy. Treatment defined: 15 Gy SBRT to primary tumor, nephrectomy 4 weeks later. Measured with immunoSEQ multiplex PCR; TCRdb has only the in-frame clones, and not every one. The sample gives just under 150,000 clones, 75% to 90% of which show up once; 17% is in the top ten. Source: blood, taken from a patient whose treatment included radiotherapy and nephrectomy. The receptors were gathered from a woman aged 45-65 years with renal cell carcinoma.

The chain recombines TRBV5-4 with TRBJ2-2; 12 bases line up with TRBD2. Germline values: CDR1 SGHNT, CDR2 YYREEE (reference sequence). This CDR3 is built from 17 residues. The junction had 10 bases not matched to a gene; V was cut back by 4 bases and J by 6 bases. In DNA form, the CDR3 reads TGTGCCAGCAGCAAAGTCCCTAGCGGGGGGGCCGCCGGGGAGCTGTTTTTT. Protein sequence: CASSKVPSGGAAGELFF.

The rearrangement links TRBV7-2 to TRBJ1-1; D not resolved. This CDR3 is 15 amino acids long. V dropped 1 base and J dropped 3 bases, with 12 bases sitting between them. The V gene's germline CDR1 is SGHTA and CDR2 FQGNSA. CDR3 amino acids: CASSLGVGLDTEAFF. CDR3 in DNA: TGTGCCAGCAGCTTAGGGGTAGGGTTGGACACTGAAGCTTTCTTT.

The rearrangement links TRBV28 to TRBJ2-2; tentatively, D is TRBD2 (5 bases). CDR3 length equals 13 residues. V lost 10 bases and J lost 2, with 11 bases in between. The germline CDR1 and CDR2 sequences are MDHEN and SYDVKM. This chain's CDR3 is CAITDSNTGELFF. CDR3 DNA: TGTGCCATCACGGACTCAAACACCGGGGAGCTGTTTTTT.

The chain uses TRBV11-3 and TRBJ2-2; possible D gene TRBD2, 6 bases. V was clipped by 1 base and J by 6 bases, with 15 bases between them. The CDR3 is 16 residues long. Per the germline V gene, CDR1 is SGHNT and CDR2 is YENEEA. In DNA, the CDR3 is TGTGCCAGCAGCTTAGGGGGCGGGAACCTAGCCGGGGAGCTGTTTTTT. Translated, it gives CASSLGGGNLAGELFF.

This clone was counted between two and nine times. The CDR3 region is CASSVSDRVHEQYF. CDR3 in DNA: TGTGCCAGCAGCGTGAGCGACAGGGTTCACGAGCAGTACTTC. The chain employs TRBV7-9 and TRBJ2-7, with 7 bases aligning to TRBD1. The CDR3 loop spans 14 amino acids. Unmatched junction bases numbered 9, after V lost 5 bases and J lost 5 bases. CDR1 and CDR2 from the germline V gene are SEHNR and FQNEAQ (reference sequence).

The chain's CDR3 is CASTPMGAGVSMGEQYF. In nucleotides, the CDR3 is TGTGCCAGTACCCCCATGGGAGCGGGAGTGTCTATGGGCGAGCAGTACTTC. The V and J genes are TRBV19 and TRBJ2-7; TRBD2 matches at 8 bases. There are 17 residues in the CDR3. V lost 7 bases to trimming and J lost 6 bases; unmatched junction nucleotides: 20. Germline CDR1 is LNHDA and CDR2 is SQIVND (reference sequence).